This note documents a single TCR beta chain sequence. This sample is drawn from a study of blood T cell repertoires in COVID-19. Turning to the study itself: T cells, B-cell-depleted T cells, or PBMCs supplied cDNA or gDNA.

The CDR3 consists of 16 residues. CDR1 and CDR2 (germline): MDHEN, SYDVKM. J lost 8 bases, V lost 1 base, and 6 bases had no gene match. The method was immunoSEQ multiplex PCR; TCRdb's version includes in-frame clones alone and lacks a portion of them. This table has 450,000 to 500,000 clones, 88% appearing once. Donors were grouped by their self-reported clinical history. Recovered status in Cohort 3 required two negative PCRs, clearance, or symptom resolution. The rearrangement links TRBV28 to TRBJ2-1; 12 bases agree with TRBD2. Sequencing input: PBMCs or T cells enriched from blood (not recorded which). The TCR originated in a woman aged 60-75 years who had recovered from COVID-19. The CDR3 DNA reads TGTGCCAGCAGTTTATTTGCTAGCGGGGGGGCGGATGAGCAGTTCTTC. Translating it yields CASSLFASGGADEQFF.